A selection of T cell receptor beta chains follows, all from one sample in a study of metastatic and nonmetastatic thyroid tumors. TCRdb reassembled clones from the PCR reads with MiXCR. Among 3,500 to 5,500 clones listed, roughly 20% were seen once. Sequenced material: tumor tissue. The receptors were gathered from a male donor with papillary thyroid cancer or a benign thyroid nodule (not recorded which). Some clones in this sample may be carry-over from other donors' samples. CDR3s include the opening cysteine and the closing phenylalanine or tryptophan. A D gene is named only where the DNA matches it firmly. Size tells how often a clone was seen (once, few, many) or the class of an expanded clone, and some rows leave it out.

length	D	V	J	size	DNA	CDR3
15	-	TRBV6-2/TRBV6-3	TRBJ2-7	-	TGTGCCAGCAGTTACTCGATAGGCCAGCCCTACGAGCAGTACTTC	CASSYSIGQPYEQYF
13	-	TRBV6-1	TRBJ1-5	few	TGTGCCAGCAAGAGTTACTGGAATCAGCCCCAGCATTTT	CASKSYWNQPQHF
13	-	TRBV12-3/TRBV12-4	TRBJ2-7	few	TGTGCCAGCCGCGGGACAGCCTACTACGAGCAGTACTTC	CASRGTAYYEQYF
11	-	TRBV7-9	TRBJ2-1	large	TGTGCCAGCAGTTTTTCTAATGAGCAGTTCTTC	CASSFSNEQFF
13	-	TRBV28	TRBJ2-5	-	TGTGCCAGCGAAAGCGGACCACAAGAGACCCAGTACTTC	CASESGPQETQYF
16	TRBD1	TRBV20-1	TRBJ1-2	-	TGCAGTGCTAGAGGTTTTGGAGGACAGGGGAACTATGGCTACACCTTC	CSARGFGGQGNYGYTF
15	TRBD2	TRBV9	TRBJ2-7	hyperexpanded	TGTGCCAGCAGCGGGTCGACTAGCGGGTCCTACGAGCAGTACTTC	CASSGSTSGSYEQYF
14	-	TRBV5-4	TRBJ2-2	-	TGTGCCAGCAGCGTAAGGACAGTAGCCGGGGAGCTGTTTTTT	CASSVRTVAGELFF
16	-	TRBV29-1	TRBJ2-3	medium-sized	TGCAGCGTTGAAGACCCCAGGGGGGCTAGCACAGATACGCAGTATTTT	CSVEDPRGASTDTQYF
13	-	TRBV4-1	TRBJ2-3	-	TGCGCCAGCTCCCGGATTGGGACAGATACGCAGTATTTT	CASSRIGTDTQYF
12	-	TRBV10-3	TRBJ1-2	few	TGTGCCATCAGTGAGCCGAGGGGTGGCTACACCTTC	CAISEPRGGYTF
15	TRBD2	TRBV7-8	TRBJ2-1	-	TGTGCCAGTAAGACCGGACTAGCGGGAGGCAATGAGCAGTTCTTC	CASKTGLAGGNEQFF
16	TRBD2	TRBV20-1	TRBJ2-1	many	TGCAGTGCTAGAGATAGCGGGAGGGCTTCCTACAATGAGCAGTTCTTC	CSARDSGRASYNEQFF
14	-	TRBV3-1	TRBJ2-7	few	TGTGCCAGCAGCACGCTAGCGAGAAACTACGAGCAGTACTTC	CASSTLARNYEQYF
15	-	TRBV5-6	TRBJ2-5	-	TGTGCCAGCAGCTTGCTGGACAGATTACAAGAGACCCAGTACTTC	CASSLLDRLQETQYF
16	TRBD2	TRBV3-1	TRBJ2-1	-	TGTGCCAGCAGCCAAGCCGGGACTAGCGGGAGAAATGAGCAGTTCTTC	CASSQAGTSGRNEQFF
12	TRBD2	TRBV29-1	TRBJ2-7	few	TGCAGCGTTGGGACTAGCGGCTACGAGCAGTACTTC	CSVGTSGYEQYF
17	TRBD2	TRBV6-1	TRBJ2-7	-	TGTGCCAGCAGTGATCGGTTGGCTAGCGGGAGCCCCTACGAGCAGTACTTC	CASSDRLASGSPYEQYF
17	TRBD1	TRBV11-2	TRBJ1-5	-	TGTGCCAGCAGCTTAGAGGAGACAGGGGGTAGCAATCAGCCCCAGCATTTT	CASSLEETGGSNQPQHF
14	-	TRBV20-1	TRBJ2-7	many	TGCAGTGCTAGAGATCTTAGGGTGACCTACGAGCAGTACTTC	CSARDLRVTYEQYF
15	TRBD2	TRBV15	TRBJ2-1	few	TGTGCCACCAGCAGCGCTAGCGGGGGTTACAATGAGCAGTTCTTC	CATSSASGGYNEQFF
17	TRBD1	TRBV5-1	TRBJ1-1	-	TGCGCCAGCAGCCAGGGACAGGCGGGCGTATTGAACACTGAAGCTTTCTTT	CASSQGQAGVLNTEAFF
13	-	TRBV5-1	TRBJ2-2	-	TGCGCCAGCAGAGCCGGACCCACCGGGGAGATGTTTTTT	CASRAGPTGEMFF
16	TRBD2	TRBV11-2	TRBJ2-7	-	TGTGCCAGCAGCTTAAGGGGGACTAGCGGGTCCTACGAGCAGTACTTC	CASSLRGTSGSYEQYF
13	TRBD1	TRBV28	TRBJ2-7	medium-sized	TGTGCCAGCAGACGCAGGGGGCCCTACGAGCAGTACTTC	CASRRRGPYEQYF
12	-	TRBV30	TRBJ2-7	-	TGTGCCTGGTCGTACGTGGACTACGAGCAGTACTTC	CAWSYVDYEQYF
13	TRBD2	TRBV7-3	TRBJ2-1	many	TGTGCCAGCAGCTTGGGACTAGCGAATGAGCAGTTCTTC	CASSLGLANEQFF
16	-	TRBV6-2/TRBV6-3	TRBJ2-1	-	TGTGCCAGCAAAACCCAAATTCAATCGGGAATAAATGAGCAGTTCTTC	CASKTQIQSGINEQFF
12	-	TRBV6-1	TRBJ2-1	medium-sized	TGTGCCAGCAGTGCGTTATACAATGAGCAGTTCTTC	CASSALYNEQFF
14	-	TRBV6-6	TRBJ2-1	-	TGTGCCAGCAGTTACTCCGACAGATACAATGAGCAGTTCTTC	CASSYSDRYNEQFF
15	TRBD1	TRBV7-6	TRBJ2-7	-	TGTGCCAGCAGCTATCGTCCGGGACAGTCCTACGAGCAGTACTTC	CASSYRPGQSYEQYF
15	-	TRBV5-1	TRBJ1-1	many	TGCGCCAGCAGCTTGAAATTTGGGAAGAGCACTGAAGCTTTCTTT	CASSLKFGKSTEAFF
14	-	TRBV28	TRBJ1-2	few	TGTGCCAGCAGTTTACGAAGGGAAGCCTATGGCTACACCTTC	CASSLRREAYGYTF
10	-	TRBV20-1	TRBJ1-1	many	TGCAGTGCAATGAACACTGAAGCTTTCTTT	CSAMNTEAFF
14	TRBD1	TRBV12-3/TRBV12-4	TRBJ2-3	medium-sized	TGTGCCAGCGCGCGGGACAGGGACGTAGATACGCAGTATTTT	CASARDRDVDTQYF
16	TRBD1	TRBV25-1	TRBJ1-4	-	TGTGCCAGCAGTCAACTAACCGGGACAGGGCGAGATAAACTGTTTTTT	CASSQLTGTGRDKLFF
13	-	TRBV18	TRBJ1-4	few	TGTGCCAGCTCATGGACAGAGGATGAAAAACTGTTTTTT	CASSWTEDEKLFF
11	-	TRBV3-1	TRBJ2-5	many	TGTGCCAGCAGCCTCCAAGAGACCCAGTACTTC	CASSLQETQYF
18	-	TRBV4-1	TRBJ2-5	-	TGCGCCAGCAGCCAAGCGTACGGAGCGGCTATTTCTCAAGAGACCCAGTACTTC	CASSQAYGAAISQETQYF
15	TRBD2	TRBV5-1	TRBJ2-3	-	TGCGCCAGCAGCTTGAGGACGGGAGGGTCAGATACGCAGTATTTT	CASSLRTGGSDTQYF
14	TRBD1	TRBV11-2	TRBJ2-7	-	TGTGCCAGCAGCGCGTCGACAGGGGGGTACGAGCAGTACTTT	CASSASTGGYEQYF
14	-	TRBV5-1	TRBJ2-2	-	TGCGCCAGCAGCTTTAGGGGGAACACCGGGGAGCTGTTTTTT	CASSFRGNTGELFF
13	-	TRBV11-1	TRBJ1-1	few	TGTGCCAGCAGCCTTTGGGGGAACACTGAAGCTTTCTTT	CASSLWGNTEAFF
12	TRBD2	TRBV7-3	TRBJ2-7	many	TGTGCCAGCAGCACGGGAGGGACCCGGCTGTACTTC	CASSTGGTRLYF
11	-	TRBV6-2/TRBV6-3	TRBJ2-2	-	TGTGCCAGCAGCCTGAGAAGGGAGCTGTTTTTT	CASSLRRELFF
14	-	TRBV5-1	TRBJ2-3	-	TGCGCCAGCAGCGTAAGCGATCCCACAGATACGCAGTATTTT	CASSVSDPTDTQYF